This TCR beta chain originates from a study of Graves' ophthalmopathy and Graves' hyperthyroidism. As regards this clonotype: Its antigen is as yet unknown.

Amplified TCR beta CDR3 regions were obtained using RNA transcripts as template. HTBI-primed RT-PCR formed the first round, and a multiplex PCR formed the second. Each CDR3 protein gets one entry after TCRdb re-called the multiplex PCR reads with MiXCR. The table has over 650,000 distinct CDR3 sequences, roughly 41% seen once. General observations from the study: Sensitivity of under 71% and specificity of around 72% were achieved by the model that predicted ophthalmopathy progression.

Sequenced: peripheral blood. The source is an adult man with Graves' ophthalmopathy.

CDR3 bases: TGTGCCAGCAGTGAAGCAGCGGGGGATAGTCAGCCCCAGCATTTT. Amino acid sequence: CASSEAAGDSQPQHF. The chain uses TRBV7-2 and TRBJ1-5; TRBD1 might be the D (5 bases). Trimming stripped 6 bases from V and 6 bases from J, with 18 bases between. Germline CDR1 reads SGHTA; CDR2 reads FQGNSA. This CDR3 has 15 amino acids.